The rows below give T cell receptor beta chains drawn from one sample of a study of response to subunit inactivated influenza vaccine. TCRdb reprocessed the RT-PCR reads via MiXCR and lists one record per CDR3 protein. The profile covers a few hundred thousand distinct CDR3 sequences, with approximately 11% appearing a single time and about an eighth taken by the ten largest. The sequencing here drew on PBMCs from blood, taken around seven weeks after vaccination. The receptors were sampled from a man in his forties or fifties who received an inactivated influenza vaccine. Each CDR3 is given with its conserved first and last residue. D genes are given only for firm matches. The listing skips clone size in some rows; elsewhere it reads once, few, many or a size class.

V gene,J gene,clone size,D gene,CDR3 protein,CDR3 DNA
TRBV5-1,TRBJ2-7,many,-,CASSPASYEQYF,TGCGCCAGCAGCCCGGCGTCATACGAGCAGTACTTC
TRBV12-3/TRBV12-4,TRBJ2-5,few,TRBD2,CASSLRQGAGAQYF,TGTGCCAGCAGTTTGAGGCAGGGAGCGGGAGCCCAGTACTTC
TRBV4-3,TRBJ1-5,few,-,CASSQGPGREDQPQHF,TGCGCCAGCAGCCAAGGACCCGGCAGGGAGGACCAGCCCCAGCATTTT
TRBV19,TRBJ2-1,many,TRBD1,CASSLGTDNEQFF,TGTGCCAGTAGTCTCGGGACAGATAATGAGCAGTTCTTC
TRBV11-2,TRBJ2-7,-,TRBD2,CASSFDPSGIDEQYF,TGTGCCAGCAGCTTTGACCCTAGCGGGATTGACGAGCAGTACTTC
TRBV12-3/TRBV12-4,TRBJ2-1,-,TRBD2,CASARLAGGPNEQFF,TGTGCCAGCGCGAGACTAGCGGGGGGGCCCAATGAGCAGTTCTTC
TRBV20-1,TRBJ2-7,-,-,CSVPSSTGEQYF,TGCAGTGTCCCAAGTTCAACCGGCGAGCAGTACTTC
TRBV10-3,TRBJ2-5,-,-,CAISEVTGFQETQYF,TGTGCCATCAGTGAGGTGACAGGATTCCAAGAGACCCAGTACTTC
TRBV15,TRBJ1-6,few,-,CATSRDPQGGSPLHF,TGTGCCACCAGCAGAGATCCACAGGGAGGATCACCCCTCCACTTT
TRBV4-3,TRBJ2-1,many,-,CASSQGGSLPNEQFF,TGCGCCAGCAGCCAAGGCGGCTCCCTGCCCAATGAGCAGTTCTTC
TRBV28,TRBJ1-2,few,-,CASSSRTRGYTF,TGTGCCAGCAGTTCCCGGACGAGGGGCTACACCTTC
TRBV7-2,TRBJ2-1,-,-,CASSLSRLEQFF,TGTGCCAGCAGCTTGTCCAGGTTAGAGCAGTTCTTC
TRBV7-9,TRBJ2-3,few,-,CASSFAIMNTDTQYF,TGTGCCAGCAGCTTCGCGATAATGAACACAGATACGCAGTATTTT
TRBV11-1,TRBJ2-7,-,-,CASSLFEARLAPRSGEQYF,TGTGCCAGCAGCTTATTCGAGGCCCGGCTAGCGCCCCGTTCGGGGGAGCAGTACTTC
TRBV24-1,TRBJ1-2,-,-,CATSDFLTGYGYTF,TGTGCCACCAGTGATTTCCTGACAGGATATGGCTACACCTTC
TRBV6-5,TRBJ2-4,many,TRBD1,CASSYSRQGAAKNIQYF,TGTGCCAGCAGTTACTCGAGACAGGGGGCGGCCAAAAACATTCAGTACTTC
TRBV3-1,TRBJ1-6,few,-,CASSQEEGGWYSPLHF,TGTGCCAGCAGCCAAGAGGAGGGGGGTTGGTATTCACCCCTCCACTTT
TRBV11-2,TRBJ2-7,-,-,CASSPGPTAYEQYF,TGTGCCAGCAGCCCAGGCCCGACTGCCTACGAGCAGTACTTC
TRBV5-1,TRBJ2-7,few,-,CASSLVTGRSYEQYF,TGCGCCAGCAGCTTGGTGACAGGCCGCTCCTACGAGCAGTACTTC
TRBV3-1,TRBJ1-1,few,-,CASSHLERTEAFF,TGTGCCAGCAGCCATTTAGAACGGACTGAAGCTTTCTTT
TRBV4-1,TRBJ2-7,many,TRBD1,CASSTRAQTGTSEQYF,TGCGCCAGCAGCACCCGGGCCCAGACAGGGACCAGCGAGCAGTACTTC
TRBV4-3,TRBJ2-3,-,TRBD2,CASSRGRGSGEPTSTDTQYF,TGCGCCAGCAGCCGAGGGAGAGGTAGCGGGGAGCCTACTAGCACAGATACGCAGTATTTT
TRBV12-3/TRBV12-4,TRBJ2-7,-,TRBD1,CASSFYRDRVYEQYF,TGTGCCAGCAGTTTCTACCGGGACAGGGTTTACGAGCAGTACTTC
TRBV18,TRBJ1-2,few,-,CASSPNRQEGYTF,TGTGCCAGCTCACCAAATCGACAGGAAGGCTACACCTTC
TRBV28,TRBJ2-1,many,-,CASSKTGSSYNEQFF,TGTGCCAGCAGTAAAACAGGCAGCTCCTACAATGAGCAGTTCTTC
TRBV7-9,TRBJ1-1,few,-,CASSVKEAFF,TGTGCCAGCAGCGTCAAGGAGGCTTTCTTT
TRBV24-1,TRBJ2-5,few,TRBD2,CATSDFTSGGQETQYF,TGTGCCACCAGTGATTTCACTAGCGGGGGACAAGAGACCCAGTACTTC
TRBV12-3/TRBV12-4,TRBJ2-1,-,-,CATGIGFEQFF,TGTGCCACGGGTATTGGTTTTGAGCAGTTCTTC
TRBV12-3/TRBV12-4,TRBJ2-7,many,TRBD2,CASSLPGGQTYEQYF,TGTGCCAGCAGTTTACCGGGAGGCCAAACCTACGAGCAGTACTTC
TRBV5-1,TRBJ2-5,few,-,CASSRWGDEETQYF,TGCGCCAGCAGCCGGTGGGGGGACGAAGAGACCCAGTACTTC
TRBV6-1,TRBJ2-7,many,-,CASRPRDWSSYEQYF,TGTGCCAGCAGACCCCGGGACTGGAGCTCCTACGAGCAGTACTTC
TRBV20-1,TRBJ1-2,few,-,CSSERPPGGYGYTF,TGCAGTTCCGAGAGACCGCCTGGTGGCTATGGCTACACCTTC
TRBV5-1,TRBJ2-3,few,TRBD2,CASSSSLLAGGPTDTQYF,TGCGCCAGCAGCTCGTCCCTCTTAGCGGGGGGGCCTACAGATACGCAGTATTTT
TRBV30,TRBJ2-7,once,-,CAWSSGLSLPVYEQYF,TGTGCCTGGAGTTCAGGTCTTTCTCTACCCGTCTACGAGCAGTACTTC
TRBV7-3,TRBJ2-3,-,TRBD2,CASSQGLAGGPLDTQYF,TGTGCCAGCAGCCAGGGACTAGCGGGAGGGCCATTAGATACGCAGTATTTT
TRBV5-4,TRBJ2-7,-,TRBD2,CASSPGRGTSGEYEQYF,TGTGCCAGCAGCCCCGGAAGAGGGACTAGCGGGGAGTACGAGCAGTACTTC